The present TCR beta chain was sequenced within a study of T cell responses to AZD1222 COVID-19 vaccine (dated by TCRdb to the early 2020s). Study-wide context: Because spike-specific TCR depth and breadth did not differ between the two schedules, AZD1222 recipients who got a second dose at roughly 4 weeks were pooled with those who got a second dose at roughly 12 weeks. TCR sequencing covered 233 trial participants: 200 to 220 given two doses of AZD1222 and 26 given two doses of MenACWY control vaccine. Trial participants were enrolled by age into 18-55, 56-69 and 70-plus year subgroups, with 148, 28 and 57 TCR-sequenced participants respectively.

The CDR3 regions of human TCRbeta chains were analyzed by immunosequencing. In the source study's methods: Repertoire TCRs were checked for matches against a reference library of SARS-CoV-2-specific TCRs that had been generated using the MIRA antigen-specificity platform. Breadth was defined as the fraction of unique TCRs that were SARS-CoV-2-associated. Depth was defined as the fraction of total T cells that were SARS-CoV-2-associated. Each spike-specific TCR was assigned to its reactive spike region and to a CD4 or CD8 class using the MIRA data. Log10-transformed breadth and depth values were compared by one-way ANOVA with Sidak's multiple comparisons tests. This immuneACCESS table, as held by TCRdb, lists in-frame sequences with V and J called but not all clones. Of the missing ones, under half trace to an unresolved V gene in checked studies; the others have no known cause. The V and J calls and clone size come from that table; D and trimming were worked out from the DNA. This sample is represented by about 96,000 clones; 88% of them were singletons. About 3% of the sample is held by the ten biggest clonotypes.

General conclusions and limits of the study: A significant rise in spike-specific TCR breadth and depth was observed after two AZD1222 doses relative to day 0 and relative to MenACWY recipients. In the small 56-69-year group, the increase in depth fell short of significance, most likely because of low power. Participants were mostly white British, with more females than males. The authors suggested clonal diversity may have been underestimated. The whole spike protein was spanned by vaccine-associated CD4 TCRs, and dominant responses were seen in regions 160-218 and 743-854. No day 14 peak-response samples were available, so repertoires were characterized only after the peak T cell response. Conclusions about previously exposed vaccinees were limited because only six or seven AZD1222 recipients were SARS-CoV-2 seropositive at baseline. Reportedly, close to half of the unique spike-specific TCRs recognized epitopes lying outside the regions that are mutated in the B.1.351 and B.1.1.7 variants.

On this clone: The specificity of this receptor is unknown. Qualities for individual bases were not recorded, and no much larger clone is one base off.

The time point label, as the study defines it: baseline before first vaccination. The vaccinee samples were drawn from two UK trials, COV001 and COV002, one of which was a single-blind randomized controlled phase 2/3 trial testing AZD1222 (ChAdOx1 nCoV-19) in healthy adults. For TCRbeta chain sequencing, PBMC samples from trial participants were taken at day 0 and at day 28 after the second dose. Taken from cysteine to phenylalanine, the CDR3 has 15 residues. Solely the CDR3 DNA is kept, with 45 bases framed from the first base. The CDR1 and CDR2 encoded by the germline V gene are LGHNA and YSLEER. Here V drops 1 base and J drops 8 bases, and the junction holds 2 bases not matched to any gene.

The specimen was peripheral blood, collected on day 0 of AZD1222 vaccination. This TCR derives from an adult in good health. The chain was built from TRBV4-3 and TRBJ2-2; 12 bases in the junction line up with TRBD2. Here the CDR3 is given as CASSQGLAGAGELFF. The nucleotides read TGCGCCAGCAGCCAAGGACTAGCGGGAGCGGGGGAGCTGTTTTTT.